This entry is about one TCR beta chain. Treatment meaning: oral pan-JAK inhibitor, 5-10 mg twice daily. It was cDNA, reverse transcribed from extracted RNA, that served as the sequencing template. Sequenced by immunoSEQ multiplex PCR; TCRdb stores in-frame clones only, minus some. The repertoire consists of 150,000 to 200,000 clones, with approximately 61% occurring once and the leading ten covering around 0.92%. These data are taken from a study of CD8+ T cells in alopecia areata. Losses at the gene ends were 5 bases for V and 3 bases for J; bases not matched to a gene: 10. CDR1 and CDR2 from the germline V gene are SQVTM and ANQGSEA. The CDR3 is 14 residues long.

The clonotype originates from a human donor with alopecia areata. The sample here was CD4+ T cells sorted from blood, taken at week 24, from a patient treated with tofacitinib. V usage is TRBV29-1 and J usage is TRBJ2-7; 7 positions agree with TRBD2. CDR3 in amino acids: CSVQRDFLSYEQYF. CDR3 in DNA: TGCAGCGTTCAGCGGGACTTTCTGAGCTACGAGCAGTACTTC.